This T cell receptor beta chain comes out of a study of T-cell memory formation after mild COVID-19. Study context: Largely, TCR clusters stayed within a single donor.

The CDR3 loop spans 10 amino acids. The V end lost 9 bases, the J end lost 5 bases, and 4 bases lay between the germline ends. Per germline, CDR1 KGHDR and CDR2 SFDVKD. This clonotype occurred many times. TCRdb re-derived calls from the 5' RACE reads in MiXCR, one entry per CDR3 protein. This sample has about 560,000 distinct CDR3 sequences; 20% to 25% occur once, and the top ten carry roughly 9.1%. This TCR derives from an adult woman who had mild COVID-19 (a few samples of this study predate the infection). Cell type and time point are not known. The specimen was PBMCs or a T cell subset sorted from them (not recorded which). The chain joins TRBV24-1 to TRBJ2-1, with D hard to call. CDR3 loop: CATGDNEQFF. The CDR3 DNA is TGTGCCACCGGAGACAATGAGCAGTTCTTC.